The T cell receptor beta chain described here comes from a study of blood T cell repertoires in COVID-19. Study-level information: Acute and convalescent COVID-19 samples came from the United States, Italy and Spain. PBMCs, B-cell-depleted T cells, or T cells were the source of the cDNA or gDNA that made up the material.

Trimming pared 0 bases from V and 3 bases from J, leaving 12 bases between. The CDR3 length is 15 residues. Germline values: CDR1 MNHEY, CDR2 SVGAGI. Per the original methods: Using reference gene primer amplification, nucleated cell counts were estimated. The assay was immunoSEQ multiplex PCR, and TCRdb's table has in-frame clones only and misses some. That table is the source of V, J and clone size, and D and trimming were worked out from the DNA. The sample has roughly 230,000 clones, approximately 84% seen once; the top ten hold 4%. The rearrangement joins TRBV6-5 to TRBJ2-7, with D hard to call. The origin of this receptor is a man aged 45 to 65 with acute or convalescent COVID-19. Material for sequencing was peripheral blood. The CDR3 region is CASSYSRSLSYEQYF. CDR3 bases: TGTGCCAGCAGTTACTCGAGAAGTCTTAGCTACGAGCAGTACTTC.